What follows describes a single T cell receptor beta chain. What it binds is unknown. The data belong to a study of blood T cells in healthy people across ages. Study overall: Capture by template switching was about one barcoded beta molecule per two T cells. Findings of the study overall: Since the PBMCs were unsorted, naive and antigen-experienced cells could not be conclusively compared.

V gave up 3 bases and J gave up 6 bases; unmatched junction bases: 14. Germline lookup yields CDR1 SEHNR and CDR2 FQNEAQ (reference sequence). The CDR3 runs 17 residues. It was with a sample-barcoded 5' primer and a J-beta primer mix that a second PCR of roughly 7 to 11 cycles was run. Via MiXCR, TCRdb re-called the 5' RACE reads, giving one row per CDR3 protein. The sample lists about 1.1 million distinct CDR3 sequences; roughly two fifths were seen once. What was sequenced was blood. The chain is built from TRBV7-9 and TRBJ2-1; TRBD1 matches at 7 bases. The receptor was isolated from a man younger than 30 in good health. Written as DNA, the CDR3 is TGTGCCAGCAGCTTTTTTGACAGGGTTGGACCTGGCAATGAGCAGTTCTTC. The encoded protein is CASSFFDRVGPGNEQFF.